This T cell receptor (beta chain) derives from a study of control samples from healthy donors and cancer patients. The junction had 1 base not matched to a gene; V was cut back by 5 bases and J by 4 bases. CDR3 length equals 12 residues. The table came from immunoSEQ multiplex PCR; TCRdb's copy has only in-frame clones and leaves some out. This sample has about 79,000 clones, with over 85% found just once. This clone appeared once. The chain is built from TRBV12-3 or TRBV12-4 and TRBJ1-2; 7 bases fit TRBD1. Source material: PBMCs. The origin of this receptor is a middle-aged woman with lung cancer. CDR3 sequence: CASSGDSYGYTF. CDR3 nucleotides: TGTGCCAGCAGTGGGGACAGCTATGGCTACACCTTC.